This T cell receptor (beta chain) was found in a study of human T cells and chemical hapten exposure. Background on the study: Weekly diphenylcyclopropenone doses were given to patients' scalps across the roughly 25-week study.

CDR1 and CDR2 from the germline V gene are SQVTM and ANQGSEA. Between the trimmed V and J ends, which lost 3 bases and 0 bases, there was a span of 10 bases. The CDR3 totals 14 residues. This clonotype was seen repeatedly, ten times or more. Its antigen is unidentified. Regarding time point: pre-sensitization, week 0. Indicated treatment: therapeutic diphenylcyclopropenone sensitization with weekly scalp DPC. MiXCR, run by TCRdb on the RACE reads, gives a single entry per CDR3 protein. The sample holds roughly 380,000 distinct CDR3 sequences; 4% to 6% are singletons and the top ten take around 2.6%. Study-wide points: PT1 expanded TCR counts correlated positively with patch test score. Expanded TCRs made up significantly more big CDR3 similarity clusters than controls did.

The clonotype was recovered from a woman aged 50 to 60 with alopecia areata. Some clones in this sample may be carry-over from other donors' samples. This chain uses TRBV29-1 with TRBJ2-3; tentative D call: TRBD1 (6 bases). The sequenced sample was whole blood, obtained in connection with sensitization to the hapten diphenylcyclopropenone (DPC). In DNA form, the CDR3 reads TGCAGCGTTGAGGGGGCCCATAGCACAGATACGCAGTATTTT. Its translation: CSVEGAHSTDTQYF.